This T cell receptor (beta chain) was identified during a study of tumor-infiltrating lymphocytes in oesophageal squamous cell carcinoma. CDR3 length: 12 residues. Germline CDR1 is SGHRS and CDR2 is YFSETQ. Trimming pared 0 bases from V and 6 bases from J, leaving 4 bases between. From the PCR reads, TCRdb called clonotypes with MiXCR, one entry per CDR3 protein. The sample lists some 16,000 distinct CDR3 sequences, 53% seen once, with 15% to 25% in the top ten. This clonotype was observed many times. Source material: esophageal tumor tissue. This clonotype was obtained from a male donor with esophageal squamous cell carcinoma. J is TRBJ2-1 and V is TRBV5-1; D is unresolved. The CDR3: CASSLAGNEQFF. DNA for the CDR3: TGCGCCAGCAGCTTGGCCGGCAATGAGCAGTTCTTC.